The rows below give T cell receptor beta chains drawn from one sample of a study of blood T cell repertoires in COVID-19. The data were produced by immunoSEQ multiplex PCR, yet TCRdb's version contains in-frame clones alone and is incomplete. Among 200,000 to 300,000 clones listed, about 80% were seen once. The sample consisted of peripheral blood. These receptors all come from a man between 25 and 39 years old who had recovered from COVID-19. The CDR3 runs from the conserved cysteine through the conserved F or W. A D gene is named only where the DNA matches it firmly. Clone size appears in some rows only: once, few, many, or a class for an expanded clone.

TRBD1	TRBV10-3	TRBJ1-6	15	.	CAIRGTGDYNSPLHF	TGTGCCATCAGGGGGACAGGGGACTATAATTCACCCCTCCACTTT
TRBD1	TRBV7-2	TRBJ2-5	16	.	CASSPLTGSLQETQYF	TGTGCCAGCAGCCCACTGACAGGGTCGCTTCAAGAGACCCAGTACTTC
.	TRBV15	TRBJ1-6	12	.	CATSQINSPLHF	TGTGCCACCAGCCAAATTAATTCACCCCTCCACTTT
.	TRBV11-2	TRBJ1-4	14	.	CASSRNRVGEKLFF	TGTGCCAGCAGTCGGAACAGGGTGGGGGAAAAACTGTTTTTT
.	TRBV9	TRBJ1-3	14	.	CASSVRSSGNTIYF	TGTGCCAGCAGCGTGCGGAGCTCTGGAAACACCATATATTTT
.	TRBV2	TRBJ1-1	15	.	CASRVDFEANTEAFF	TGTGCCAGCAGGGTAGATTTTGAGGCCAACACTGAAGCTTTCTTT
.	TRBV19	TRBJ1-1	13	.	CASSWEGNTEAFF	TGTGCCAGTAGTTGGGAGGGTAACACTGAAGCTTTCTTT
TRBD1	TRBV15	TRBJ2-1	15	.	CATSRGGQESNEQFF	TGTGCCACCAGCAGAGGGGGACAGGAGAGCAATGAGCAGTTCTTC
TRBD1	TRBV10-3	TRBJ1-2	15	.	CAITPGQGINYGYTF	TGTGCCATCACCCCGGGACAGGGGATTAACTATGGCTACACCTTC
.	TRBV14	TRBJ1-2	13	.	CASSQDGVGQYTF	TGTGCCAGCAGCCAAGATGGAGTTGGACAGTACACCTTC
.	TRBV2	TRBJ1-5	13	.	CASGGTGNQPQHF	TGTGCCAGCGGCGGGACGGGGAATCAGCCCCAGCATTTT
TRBD2	TRBV3-1/TRBV3-2	TRBJ2-3	17	.	CASSQDLRRGGTDTQYF	TGTGCCAGCAGCCAAGATTTACGGCGGGGGGGGACAGATACGCAGTATTTT
.	TRBV3-1/TRBV3-2	TRBJ1-6	16	.	CASSQEFEVLNSPLHF	TGTGCCAGCAGCCAAGAGTTCGAGGTTCTGAATTCACCCCTCCACTTT
TRBD1	TRBV6-5	TRBJ1-6	16	once	CASSYTADRPNSPLHF	TGTGCCAGCAGTTACACCGCGGACAGGCCAAATTCACCCCTCCACTTT
TRBD1	TRBV6-1	TRBJ2-5	14	.	CASSESRGPETQYF	TGTGCCAGCAGTGAGTCCAGGGGGCCGGAGACCCAGTACTTC
.	TRBV6-5	TRBJ2-5	13	few	CASTGTLQETQYF	TGTGCCAGCACGGGGACACTTCAAGAGACCCAGTACTTC
.	TRBV25-1	TRBJ1-2	13	.	CASSDKGDYGYTF	TGTGCCAGCAGTGATAAAGGGGACTATGGCTACACCTTC
.	TRBV6-2/TRBV6-3	TRBJ1-1	15	.	CASSRHPGEVAEAFF	TGTGCCAGCAGCCGTCACCCCGGGGAAGTCGCTGAAGCTTTCTTT
TRBD1	TRBV29-1	TRBJ2-7	12	.	CSVGGQSYEQYF	TGCAGCGTTGGGGGACAGTCCTACGAGCAGTACTTC
.	TRBV19	TRBJ2-5	15	.	CASSIRVGGQETQYF	TGTGCCAGTAGTATCAGGGTGGGGGGCCAAGAGACCCAGTACTTC
.	TRBV9	TRBJ1-6	16	.	CASSVGLEGYNSPLHF	TGTGCCAGCAGCGTAGGCCTGGAGGGCTATAATTCACCCCTCCACTTT
.	TRBV10-3	TRBJ1-6	16	.	CAISEGEGRINSPLHF	TGTGCCATCAGTGAGGGGGAGGGACGGATTAATTCACCCCTCCACTTT
.	TRBV2	TRBJ1-5	13	.	CASSMQGNQPQHF	TGTGCCAGCAGCATGCAGGGAAATCAGCCCCAGCATTTT
TRBD2	TRBV4-1	TRBJ2-6	20	.	CASSQDLPSGVSSGANVLTF	TGCGCCAGCAGCCAAGATCTTCCTAGCGGGGTATCCTCTGGGGCCAACGTCCTGACTTTC
TRBD2	TRBV7-3	TRBJ2-1	16	.	CASSLTLASGGNEQFF	TGTGCCAGCAGCTTAACTTTGGCCAGCGGGGGCAATGAGCAGTTCTTC
TRBD1	TRBV5-1	TRBJ2-1	14	.	CASSPGQGGDEQFF	TGCGCCAGCAGCCCCGGACAGGGCGGCGATGAGCAGTTCTTC
.	TRBV11-2	TRBJ1-1	16	.	CASSSTKGLGNTEAFF	TGTGCCAGCAGCTCCACAAAGGGGCTAGGAAACACTGAAGCTTTCTTT
TRBD1	TRBV7-3	TRBJ1-1	14	.	CASSQGQGRTEAFF	TGTGCCAGCAGCCAGGGACAGGGGAGGACTGAAGCTTTCTTT